This T cell receptor beta chain was observed in a study of T cell responses to AZD1222 COVID-19 vaccine. Trimming stripped 2 bases from V and 0 bases from J, with 5 bases between. Germline V lookup: CDR1 MNHEY, CDR2 SMNVEV (reference sequence). This CDR3 is 14 amino acids long. Assay: immunoSEQ multiplex PCR; the TCRdb copy retains only in-frame clones and omits some. The repertoire includes some 170,000 clones, roughly 93% of them detected once, and about 1% sits in the top ten. The chain employs TRBV27 and TRBJ2-1; D is uncertain. The TCR sequence derives from an adult who received the MenACWY meningococcal vaccine as a control. The source material was peripheral blood, sampled 28 days after the second dose of the MenACWY control vaccine. The CDR3 DNA reads as TGTGCCAGCAGTTTAGGCAGCTCCTACAATGAGCAGTTCTTC. Protein product: CASSLGSSYNEQFF.